Listed below are T cell receptor beta chains from one sample, sequenced in a study of blood T cells in healthy people across ages. TCRdb ran MiXCR on the 5' RACE reads and lists one entry per CDR3 protein. The table shows roughly 800,000 distinct CDR3 sequences, with 55% to 75% occurring only once. The sample taken for sequencing was blood. These TCRs come from a man younger than 45 in good health. Both conserved end residues are part of each CDR3. Each record gives: D gene, clone size, J gene, V gene, CDR3 protein, CDR3 DNA. D genes are given only for firm matches. The size of a clone is reported for some rows only, either as once, few or many, or as a class for expanded clones.

D: -
size: -
J: TRBJ2-1
V: TRBV12-5
CDR3: CASGLYPWGNEQFF
DNA: TGTGCTAGTGGTTTGTACCCCTGGGGGAATGAGCAGTTCTTC

D: -
size: -
J: TRBJ2-1
V: TRBV24-1
CDR3: CATSDFLDGHNEQFF
DNA: TGTGCCACCAGTGATTTCCTTGACGGGCACAATGAGCAGTTCTTC

D: -
size: -
J: TRBJ2-7
V: TRBV20-1
CDR3: CSATVPGSPDEQYF
DNA: TGCAGTGCCACGGTCCCTGGCAGTCCCGACGAGCAGTACTTC

D: -
size: few
J: TRBJ2-4
V: TRBV20-1
CDR3: CSAKDVLQYF
DNA: TGCAGTGCTAAAGATGTGCTTCAGTACTTC

D: -
size: -
J: TRBJ1-6
V: TRBV7-9
CDR3: CASRFGNSPLHF
DNA: TGTGCCAGCAGATTCGGCAATTCACCCCTCCACTTT

D: -
size: -
J: TRBJ2-1
V: TRBV4-3
CDR3: CASSQEGGLPISGEQFF
DNA: TGCGCCAGCAGCCAGGAGGGGGGTCTCCCGATCTCCGGTGAGCAGTTCTTC

D: TRBD2
size: -
J: TRBJ2-5
V: TRBV6-1
CDR3: CASSPGGTSGSVIETQYF
DNA: TGTGCCAGCAGCCCTGGAGGGACTAGCGGGAGCGTTATTGAGACCCAGTACTTC

D: -
size: -
J: TRBJ2-7
V: TRBV6-6
CDR3: CASSYSQRSYEQYF
DNA: TGTGCCAGCAGTTACTCGCAGAGAAGCTACGAGCAGTACTTC

D: TRBD2
size: once
J: TRBJ2-5
V: TRBV7-2
CDR3: CASSLGLAGAIMETQYF
DNA: TGTGCCAGCAGCTTAGGGCTAGCGGGAGCGATCATGGAGACCCAGTACTTC

D: -
size: -
J: TRBJ1-2
V: TRBV11-2
CDR3: CASSPDGSNLGGYTF
DNA: TGTGCCAGCAGCCCCGACGGTTCCAACTTAGGAGGCTACACCTTC

D: -
size: -
J: TRBJ2-5
V: TRBV29-1
CDR3: CSADGGQETQYF
DNA: TGCAGCGCTGACGGGGGCCAAGAGACCCAGTACTTC

D: TRBD2
size: -
J: TRBJ2-2
V: TRBV5-1
CDR3: CASSREASTNTGELFF
DNA: TGCGCCAGCAGCCGGGAGGCTAGCACGAACACCGGGGAGCTGTTTTTT

D: -
size: -
J: TRBJ2-5
V: TRBV20-1
CDR3: CSARDFLGFEETQYF
DNA: TGCAGTGCTAGAGATTTCCTCGGGTTCGAAGAGACCCAGTACTTC

D: TRBD1
size: -
J: TRBJ1-5
V: TRBV12-3/TRBV12-4
CDR3: CASSSQGTNQPQHF
DNA: TGTGCCAGCAGTTCACAGGGGACCAATCAGCCCCAGCATTTT

D: TRBD1
size: -
J: TRBJ2-6
V: TRBV7-2
CDR3: CASSFKAGGSGANVLTF
DNA: TGTGCCAGCAGCTTTAAGGCAGGGGGCTCTGGGGCCAACGTCCTGACTTTC

D: TRBD2
size: -
J: TRBJ2-1
V: TRBV12-3/TRBV12-4
CDR3: CASSSTSDGEQFF
DNA: TGTGCCAGCAGCTCGACTAGCGACGGTGAGCAGTTCTTC

D: -
size: -
J: TRBJ1-2
V: TRBV9
CDR3: CASSVGLWEGYTF
DNA: TGTGCCAGCAGCGTAGGCCTTTGGGAGGGCTACACCTTC

D: TRBD2
size: -
J: TRBJ2-7
V: TRBV7-2
CDR3: CASSLDSGVYEQYF
DNA: TGTGCCAGCAGCTTGGATAGCGGGGTCTACGAGCAGTACTTC

D: -
size: few
J: TRBJ2-5
V: TRBV7-2
CDR3: CASLPTVNQETQYF
DNA: TGTGCCAGCCTGCCTACCGTAAACCAAGAGACCCAGTACTTC

D: -
size: few
J: TRBJ1-5
V: TRBV7-2
CDR3: CASSPNGDQPQHF
DNA: TGTGCCAGCAGTCCAAACGGTGATCAGCCCCAGCATTTT

D: -
size: -
J: TRBJ1-2
V: TRBV11-2
CDR3: CASSLGTGHGCTF
DNA: TGTGCCAGCAGCTTAGGGACGGGGCACGGCTGCACCTTC

D: TRBD2
size: few
J: TRBJ2-1
V: TRBV29-1
CDR3: CSAELTSGLDNEQFF
DNA: TGCAGCGCTGAACTTACTAGCGGGCTGGACAATGAGCAGTTCTTC

D: TRBD1
size: few
J: TRBJ2-7
V: TRBV29-1
CDR3: CSVLGTAGEQYF
DNA: TGCAGCGTGCTAGGGACAGCCGGCGAGCAGTACTTC

D: TRBD2
size: once
J: TRBJ2-5
V: TRBV29-1
CDR3: CSVETSGGLNEQYF
DNA: TGCAGCGTTGAAACTAGCGGGGGGTTGAATGAGCAGTACTTC

D: -
size: -
J: TRBJ2-5
V: TRBV29-1
CDR3: CSGGEGETQYF
DNA: TGCAGCGGGGGAGAGGGAGAGACCCAGTACTTC

D: -
size: few
J: TRBJ2-4
V: TRBV19
CDR3: CASSIVYLLAKNIQYF
DNA: TGTGCCAGTAGTATTGTGTATTTACTAGCCAAAAACATTCAGTACTTC

D: -
size: -
J: TRBJ2-7
V: TRBV5-6
CDR3: CASSRKLGWYEQYF
DNA: TGTGCCAGCAGCAGAAAACTAGGTTGGTACGAGCAGTACTTC

D: TRBD1
size: few
J: TRBJ2-6
V: TRBV27
CDR3: CASSPGQGAPGANVLTF
DNA: TGTGCCAGCAGTCCAGGACAGGGGGCGCCTGGGGCCAACGTCCTGACTTTC

D: TRBD2
size: -
J: TRBJ2-1
V: TRBV12-3/TRBV12-4
CDR3: CASRVQVAGFNEQFF
DNA: TGTGCCAGCAGGGTCCAGGTAGCGGGATTCAATGAGCAGTTCTTC

D: TRBD2
size: once
J: TRBJ2-3
V: TRBV14
CDR3: CASSQRSSGPTGTQYF
DNA: TGTGCCAGCAGCCAGCGGTCTAGCGGCCCGACGGGTACGCAGTATTTT

D: TRBD1
size: few
J: TRBJ1-5
V: TRBV7-9
CDR3: CASSLGVGTELNQPQHF
DNA: TGTGCCAGCAGCTTAGGGGTGGGGACAGAACTCAATCAGCCCCAGCATTTT

D: -
size: -
J: TRBJ2-1
V: TRBV6-5
CDR3: CASSYSLRQAYNEQFF
DNA: TGTGCCAGCAGTTACTCGCTCAGACAGGCCTACAATGAGCAGTTCTTC

D: -
size: -
J: TRBJ2-5
V: TRBV20-1
CDR3: CSAALTDQETQYF
DNA: TGCAGTGCAGCCCTTACAGATCAAGAGACCCAGTACTTC

D: TRBD2
size: few
J: TRBJ2-1
V: TRBV7-7
CDR3: CASSPAGGAYNEQFF
DNA: TGTGCTAGCAGCCCGGCGGGGGGGGCCTACAATGAGCAGTTCTTC

D: TRBD2
size: -
J: TRBJ2-5
V: TRBV12-3/TRBV12-4
CDR3: CASCDGLAGGPETQYF
DNA: TGTGCCAGCTGCGACGGGTTGGCGGGAGGGCCGGAGACCCAGTACTTC

D: -
size: -
J: TRBJ2-1
V: TRBV6-5
CDR3: CASSYRQSVNEQFF
DNA: TGTGCCAGCAGTTACCGGCAGAGTGTCAATGAGCAGTTCTTC

D: -
size: few
J: TRBJ1-6
V: TRBV7-2
CDR3: CASSFQREPLHF
DNA: TGTGCCAGCAGCTTTCAGCGGGAACCCCTCCACTTT

D: TRBD1
size: -
J: TRBJ1-5
V: TRBV19
CDR3: CAVTGTGGRWDQPQHF
DNA: TGTGCCGTAACCGGGACAGGGGGCCGTTGGGATCAGCCCCAGCATTTT

D: -
size: -
J: TRBJ2-5
V: TRBV7-3
CDR3: CASSLGRSTVETQYF
DNA: TGTGCCAGCAGCTTGGGCCGGTCGACTGTGGAGACCCAGTACTTC

D: -
size: -
J: TRBJ2-1
V: TRBV28
CDR3: CASSKRNEQFF
DNA: TGTGCCAGCAGTAAAAGGAATGAGCAGTTCTTC

D: TRBD1
size: -
J: TRBJ2-5
V: TRBV4-3
CDR3: CASSQRRGETQYF
DNA: TGCGCCAGCAGCCAACGCAGGGGGGAGACCCAGTACTTC

D: -
size: -
J: TRBJ2-7
V: TRBV5-1
CDR3: CASSLTQGNSYEQYF
DNA: TGCGCCAGCAGCTTGACTCAGGGTAACTCCTACGAGCAGTACTTC

D: -
size: -
J: TRBJ1-5
V: TRBV6-5
CDR3: CASSDTTPRGQPQHF
DNA: TGTGCCAGCAGTGACACAACCCCACGGGGTCAGCCCCAGCATTTT

D: -
size: -
J: TRBJ2-7
V: TRBV20-1
CDR3: CSAKRTGIYEQYF
DNA: TGCAGTGCTAAGCGAACAGGGATCTACGAGCAGTACTTC

D: -
size: -
J: TRBJ1-1
V: TRBV7-9
CDR3: CASSLVRGAGTEAFF
DNA: TGTGCCAGCAGCTTAGTCCGGGGCGCGGGGACTGAAGCTTTCTTT

D: -
size: few
J: TRBJ2-7
V: TRBV6-5
CDR3: CASSYADSYEQYF
DNA: TGTGCCAGCAGTTATGCGGACTCCTACGAGCAGTACTTC

D: TRBD2
size: few
J: TRBJ2-3
V: TRBV6-6
CDR3: CASSPSGSYTDTQYF
DNA: TGTGCCAGCAGCCCTAGCGGGAGTTATACAGATACGCAGTATTTT

D: -
size: -
J: TRBJ1-2
V: TRBV24-1
CDR3: CATSDSGRGEPYGYTF
DNA: TGTGCCACCAGTGATTCGGGCAGGGGAGAACCCTATGGCTACACCTTC

D: TRBD1
size: -
J: TRBJ2-7
V: TRBV20-1
CDR3: CSALPPTGGYEQYF
DNA: TGCAGTGCTCTCCCCCCGACAGGGGGCTACGAGCAGTACTTC

D: TRBD1
size: few
J: TRBJ2-1
V: TRBV28
CDR3: CASSGTGFQYNEQFF
DNA: TGTGCCAGCAGTGGGACAGGGTTCCAATACAATGAGCAGTTCTTC